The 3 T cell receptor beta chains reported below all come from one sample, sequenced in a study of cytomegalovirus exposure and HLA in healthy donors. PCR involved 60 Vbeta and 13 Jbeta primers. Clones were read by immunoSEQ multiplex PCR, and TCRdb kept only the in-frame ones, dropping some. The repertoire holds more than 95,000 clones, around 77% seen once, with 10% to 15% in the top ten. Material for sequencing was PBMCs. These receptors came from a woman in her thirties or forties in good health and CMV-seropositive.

The CDR3 reads CSVDGLQYNEQFF. The CDR3 DNA follows: TGCAGCGTTGATGGGCTCCAGTACAATGAGCAGTTCTTC. V gene TRBV29-1 combines with J gene TRBJ2-1; D uncertain. The CDR3 spans 13 residues. Deletions cut 3 bases from V and 4 bases from J, with 10 bases between. Looked up from germline, CDR1 is SQVTM and CDR2 is ANQGSEA.

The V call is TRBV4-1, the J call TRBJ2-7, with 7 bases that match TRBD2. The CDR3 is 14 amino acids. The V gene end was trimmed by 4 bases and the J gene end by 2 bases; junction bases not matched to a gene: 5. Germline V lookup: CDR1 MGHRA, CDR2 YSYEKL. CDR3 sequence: CASSPERGAYEQYF. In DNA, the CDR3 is TGCGCCAGCAGCCCGGAGCGGGGTGCCTACGAGCAGTACTTC.

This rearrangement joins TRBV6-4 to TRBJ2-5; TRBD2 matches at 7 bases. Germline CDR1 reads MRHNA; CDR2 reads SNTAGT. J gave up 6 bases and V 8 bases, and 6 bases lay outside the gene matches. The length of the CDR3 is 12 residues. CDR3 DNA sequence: TGTGCCAGCCCGGGAGGCAGAAAGACCCAGTACTTC. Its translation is CASPGGRKTQYF.